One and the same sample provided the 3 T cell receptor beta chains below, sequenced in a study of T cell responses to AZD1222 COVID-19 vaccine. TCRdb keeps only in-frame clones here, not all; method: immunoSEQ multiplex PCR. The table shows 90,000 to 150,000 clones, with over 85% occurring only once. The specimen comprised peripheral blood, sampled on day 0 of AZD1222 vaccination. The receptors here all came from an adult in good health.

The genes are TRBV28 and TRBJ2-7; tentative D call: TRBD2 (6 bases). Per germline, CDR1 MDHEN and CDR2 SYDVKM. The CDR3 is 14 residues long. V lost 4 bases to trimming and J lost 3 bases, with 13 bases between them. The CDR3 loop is CASSSGADDYEQYF. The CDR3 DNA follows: TGTGCCAGCAGTTCGGGAGCGGACGACTACGAGCAGTACTTC.

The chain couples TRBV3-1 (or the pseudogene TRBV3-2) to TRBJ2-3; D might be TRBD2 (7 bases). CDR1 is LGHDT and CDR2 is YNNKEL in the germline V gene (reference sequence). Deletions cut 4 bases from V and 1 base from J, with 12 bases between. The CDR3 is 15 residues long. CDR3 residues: CASSLTGGRTDTQYF. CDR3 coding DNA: TGTGCCAGCAGCCTTACGGGGGGCCGCACAGATACGCAGTATTTT.

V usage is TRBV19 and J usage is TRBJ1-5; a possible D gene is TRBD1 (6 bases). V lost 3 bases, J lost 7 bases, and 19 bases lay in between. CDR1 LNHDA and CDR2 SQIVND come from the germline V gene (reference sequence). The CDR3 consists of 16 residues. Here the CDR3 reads CASSMRGGFQSQPQHF. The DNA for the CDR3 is TGTGCCAGTAGTATGAGAGGGGGGTTTCAGTCGCAGCCCCAGCATTTT.